This TCR beta chain was sequenced during a study of T-cell memory formation after mild COVID-19. General study points: Day 15 to 85 contracting clones showed balanced CD4/CD8; day 15 to 37 expanders favored CD4+. Some clones that responded turned up in pre-infection memory, which suggests that cross-reactive memory joined in.

This clonotype was recorded at least ten times. Its matching antigen is unknown. MiXCR, applied by TCRdb to the 5' RACE reads, yields one record per CDR3 protein. The table includes tens of thousands of distinct CDR3 sequences, around 7% detected once. With 4 bases clipped from V and 3 bases from J, the junction kept 6 bases outside the gene matches. Germline CDR1 and CDR2: ENHRY and SYGVKD. This CDR3 is built from 15 residues. The receptor was isolated from an adult woman who had mild COVID-19 (a few samples of this study predate the infection). Cell type and time point are not known. The sequenced material came from PBMCs or a T cell subset sorted from them (not recorded which). The chain has TRBV10-3 and TRBJ2-7; 10 nucleotides agree with TRBD1. The DNA for the CDR3 is TGTGCCATCAGTGGGGGGACAGGGGAAAACTACGAGCAGTACTTC. Translated, it gives CAISGGTGENYEQYF.